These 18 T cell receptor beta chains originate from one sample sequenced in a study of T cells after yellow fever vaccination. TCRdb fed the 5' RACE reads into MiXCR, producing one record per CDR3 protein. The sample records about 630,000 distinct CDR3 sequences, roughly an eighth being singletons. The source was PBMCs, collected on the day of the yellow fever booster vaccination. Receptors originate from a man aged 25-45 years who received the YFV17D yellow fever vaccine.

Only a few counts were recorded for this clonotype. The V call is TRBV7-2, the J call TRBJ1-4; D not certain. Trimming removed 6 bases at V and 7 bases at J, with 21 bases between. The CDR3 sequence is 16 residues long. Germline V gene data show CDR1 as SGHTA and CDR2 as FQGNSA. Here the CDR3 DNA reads TGTGCCAGCAGAAAACGCTGGGGTGAAGAGGGTGAAAAACTGTTTTTT. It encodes CASRKRWGEEGEKLFF.

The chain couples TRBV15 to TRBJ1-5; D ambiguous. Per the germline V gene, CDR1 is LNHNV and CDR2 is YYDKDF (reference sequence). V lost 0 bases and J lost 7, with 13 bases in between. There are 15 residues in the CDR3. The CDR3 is CATSRDQGNGQPQHF. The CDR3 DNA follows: TGTGCCACCAGCAGAGATCAAGGGAACGGGCAGCCCCAGCATTTT.

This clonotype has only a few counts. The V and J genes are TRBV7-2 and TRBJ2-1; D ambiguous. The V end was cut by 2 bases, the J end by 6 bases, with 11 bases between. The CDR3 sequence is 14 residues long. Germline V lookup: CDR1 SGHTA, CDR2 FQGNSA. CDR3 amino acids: CASSLSVGINEQFF. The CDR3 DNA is TGTGCCAGCAGCTTATCGGTTGGCATCAATGAGCAGTTCTTC. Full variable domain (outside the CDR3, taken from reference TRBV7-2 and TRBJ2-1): GAGVSQSPSNKVTEKGKDVELRCDPISGHTALYWYRQSLGQGLEFLIYFQGNSAPDKSGLPSDRFSAERTGGSVSTLTIQRTQQEDSAVYLCASSLSVGINEQFFGPGTRLTVL.

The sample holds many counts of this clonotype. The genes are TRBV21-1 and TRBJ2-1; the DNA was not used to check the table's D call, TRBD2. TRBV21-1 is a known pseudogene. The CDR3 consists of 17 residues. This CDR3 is CASSPLALAGGPLEQFF. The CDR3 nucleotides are TGTGCCAGCAGCCCTCTTGCCCTAGCGGGAGGGCCCTTAGAGCAGTTCTTC.

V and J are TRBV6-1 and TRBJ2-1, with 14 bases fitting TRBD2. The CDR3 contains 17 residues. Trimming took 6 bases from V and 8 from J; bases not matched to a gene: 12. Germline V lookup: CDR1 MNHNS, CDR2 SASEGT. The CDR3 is CASSRTVGTSGSYEQFF. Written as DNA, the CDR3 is TGTGCCAGCAGCCGCACCGTCGGGACTAGCGGGAGTTATGAGCAGTTCTTC.

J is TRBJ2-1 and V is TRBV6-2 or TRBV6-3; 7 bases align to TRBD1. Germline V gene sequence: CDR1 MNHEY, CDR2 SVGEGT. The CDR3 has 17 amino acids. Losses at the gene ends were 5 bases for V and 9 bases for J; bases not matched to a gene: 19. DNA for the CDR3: TGTGCCAGCAGTCATGCCAAGGGGGCCCTTCAACGGGGTGAGCAGTTCTTC. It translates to CASSHAKGALQRGEQFF.

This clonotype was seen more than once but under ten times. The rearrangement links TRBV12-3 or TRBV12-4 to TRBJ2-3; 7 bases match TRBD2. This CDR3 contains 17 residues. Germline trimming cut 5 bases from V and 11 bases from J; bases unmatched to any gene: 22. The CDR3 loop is CASSLRTSIRSDVMQYF. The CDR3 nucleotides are TGTGCCAGCAGTCTCCGGACTAGTATCAGGTCAGATGTAATGCAGTATTTT.

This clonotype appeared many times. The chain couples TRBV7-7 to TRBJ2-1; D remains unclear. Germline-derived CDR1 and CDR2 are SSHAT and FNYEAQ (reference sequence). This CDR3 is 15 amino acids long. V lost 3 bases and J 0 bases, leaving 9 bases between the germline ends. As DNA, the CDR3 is TGTGCCAGCAGCTTGGACCGAGCCTCCTACAATGAGCAGTTCTTC. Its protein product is CASSLDRASYNEQFF.

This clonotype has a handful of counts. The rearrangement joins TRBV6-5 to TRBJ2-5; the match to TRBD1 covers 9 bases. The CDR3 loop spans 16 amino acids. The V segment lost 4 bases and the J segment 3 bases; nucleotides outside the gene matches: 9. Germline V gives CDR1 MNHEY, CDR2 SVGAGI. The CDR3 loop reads CASSSPGQGEEETQYF. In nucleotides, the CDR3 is TGTGCCAGCAGTTCACCGGGACAGGGCGAAGAAGAGACCCAGTACTTC.

In nucleotides, the CDR3 is TGCGCCAGCAGTGGGGACAGCGGAGACTACGAGCAGTACTTC. Translated: CASSGDSGDYEQYF. V and J are TRBV10-2 and TRBJ2-7, with 7 bases that match TRBD1. With 4 bases clipped from V and 3 bases from J, the junction kept 6 bases outside the gene matches. Germline V CDR1 and CDR2: WSHSY, SAAADI. This CDR3 has 14 amino acids.

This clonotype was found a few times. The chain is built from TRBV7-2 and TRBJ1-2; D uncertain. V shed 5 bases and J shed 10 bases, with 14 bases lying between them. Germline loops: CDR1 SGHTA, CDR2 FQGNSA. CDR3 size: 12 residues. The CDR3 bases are TGTGCCAGCAGCCCCGGGTTGAGGGACTACACCTTC. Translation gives CASSPGLRDYTF.

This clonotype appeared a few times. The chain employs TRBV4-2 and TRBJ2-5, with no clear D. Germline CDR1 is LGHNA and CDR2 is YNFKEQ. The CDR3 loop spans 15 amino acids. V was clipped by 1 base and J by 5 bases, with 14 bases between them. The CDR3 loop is CASSQAPKVGETQYF. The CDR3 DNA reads TGTGCCAGCAGCCAAGCGCCAAAGGTCGGGGAGACCCAGTACTTC.

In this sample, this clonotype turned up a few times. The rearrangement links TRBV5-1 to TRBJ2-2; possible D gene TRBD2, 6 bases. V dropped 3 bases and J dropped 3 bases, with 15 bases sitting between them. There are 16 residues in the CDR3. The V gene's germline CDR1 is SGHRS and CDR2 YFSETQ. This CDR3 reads CASSSNGGHYTGELFF. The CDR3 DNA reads TGCGCCAGCAGCTCGAATGGAGGGCATTACACCGGGGAGCTGTTTTTT.

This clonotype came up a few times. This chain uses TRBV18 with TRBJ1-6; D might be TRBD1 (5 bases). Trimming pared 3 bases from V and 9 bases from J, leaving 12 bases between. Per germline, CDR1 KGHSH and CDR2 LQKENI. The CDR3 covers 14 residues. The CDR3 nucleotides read TGTGCCAGCTCACCCGGGAGACAGCCTTCACCCCTCCACTTT. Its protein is CASSPGRQPSPLHF. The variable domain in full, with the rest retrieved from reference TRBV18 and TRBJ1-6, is NAGVMQNPRHLVRRRGQEARLRCSPMKGHSHVYWYRQLPEEGLKFMVYLQKENIIDESGMPKERFSAEFPKEGPSILRIQQVVRGDSAAYFCASSPGRQPSPLHFGNGTRLTVT.

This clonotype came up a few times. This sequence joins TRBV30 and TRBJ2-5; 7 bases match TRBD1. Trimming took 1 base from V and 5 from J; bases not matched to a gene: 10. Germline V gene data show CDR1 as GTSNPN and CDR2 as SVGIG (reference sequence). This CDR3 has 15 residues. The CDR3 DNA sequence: TGTGCCTGGAGTGCATCGGGACAGATTACGGAGACCCAGTACTTC. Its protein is CAWSASGQITETQYF.

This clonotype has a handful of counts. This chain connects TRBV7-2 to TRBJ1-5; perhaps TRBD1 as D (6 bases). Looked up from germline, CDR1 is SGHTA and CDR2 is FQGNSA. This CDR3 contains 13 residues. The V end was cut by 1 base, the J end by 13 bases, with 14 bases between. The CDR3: CASSLGGGRSQHF. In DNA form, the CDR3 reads TGTGCCAGCAGCTTAGGGGGGGGCAGGTCGCAGCATTTT.

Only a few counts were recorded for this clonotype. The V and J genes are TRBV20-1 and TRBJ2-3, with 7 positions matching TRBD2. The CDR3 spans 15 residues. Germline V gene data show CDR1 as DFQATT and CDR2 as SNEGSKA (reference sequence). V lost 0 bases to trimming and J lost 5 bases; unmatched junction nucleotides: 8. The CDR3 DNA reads TGCAGTGCTAGAGATGGGGGAGCGGGGCGAGATACGCAGTATTTT. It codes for CSARDGGAGRDTQYF.

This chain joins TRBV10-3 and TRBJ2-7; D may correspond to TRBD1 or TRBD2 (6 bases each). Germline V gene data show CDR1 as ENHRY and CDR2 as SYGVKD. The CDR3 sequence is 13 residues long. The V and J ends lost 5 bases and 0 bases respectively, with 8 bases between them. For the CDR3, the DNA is TGTGCCATCAGTAAGGGGGGCTCCTACGAGCAGTACTTC. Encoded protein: CAISKGGSYEQYF.